Ten or more counts support the clone carrying this T cell receptor (beta chain). Antigen: not known. The sample originates from a study of CD8+CD57+ T cells in acquired aplastic anemia. Looking at the study overall: Sorted CD4+ and CD8+ cells gave a mean 3.2 ug DNA, range roughly 0.19 to 30 ug. Broader study findings: A set of around 30 CD8+ CDR3 sequences was shared between patients and controls, and these sequences appeared highly expressed in patients.

Genomic DNA templated the TCR beta VDJ and CDR3 profiling. TCRdb re-derived calls from the reads in MiXCR, one entry per CDR3 protein. The sample includes 150,000 to 200,000 distinct CDR3 sequences, 35% to 55% of them seen just once. The length of the CDR3 is 14 residues. V lost 5 bases and J lost 7, with 15 bases in between. Germline assignment: CDR1 SGHVS and CDR2 FNYEAQ. This rearrangement joins TRBV7-6 to TRBJ2-1; a possible D gene is TRBD1 (6 bases). The specimen sequenced was sorted CD4+, CD8+, or CD8+CD57+ T cells (not recorded which) from PBMCs. The sequence derives from a human donor in good health. The CDR3 loop reads CASSPWGHENEQFF. CDR3 nucleotide sequence: TGTGCCAGCAGCCCCTGGGGACATGAGAATGAGCAGTTCTTC.